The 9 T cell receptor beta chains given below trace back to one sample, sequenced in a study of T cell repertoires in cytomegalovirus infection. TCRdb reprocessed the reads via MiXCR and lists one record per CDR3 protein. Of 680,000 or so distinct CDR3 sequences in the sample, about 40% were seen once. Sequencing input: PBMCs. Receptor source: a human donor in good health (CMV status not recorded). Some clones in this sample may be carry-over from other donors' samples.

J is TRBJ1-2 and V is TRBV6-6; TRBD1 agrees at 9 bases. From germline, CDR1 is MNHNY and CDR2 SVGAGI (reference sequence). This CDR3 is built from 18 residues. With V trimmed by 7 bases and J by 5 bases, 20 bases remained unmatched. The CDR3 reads CASTSLTGGDRLQYGYTF. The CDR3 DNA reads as TGTGCCAGCACTAGCCTTACAGGGGGCGACCGACTCCAGTATGGCTACACCTTC.

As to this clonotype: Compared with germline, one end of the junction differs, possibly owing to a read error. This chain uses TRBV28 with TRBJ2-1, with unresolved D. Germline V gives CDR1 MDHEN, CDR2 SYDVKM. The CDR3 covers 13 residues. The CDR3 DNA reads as TGTGCCAGCAGTCTCGTACCCTACAATGAGCATGTCTTC. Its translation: CASSLVPYNEHVF.

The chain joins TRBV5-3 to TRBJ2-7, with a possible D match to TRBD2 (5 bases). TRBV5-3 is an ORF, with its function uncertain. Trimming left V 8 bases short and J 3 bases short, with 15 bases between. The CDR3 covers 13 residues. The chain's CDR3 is CASSSSVSYEQYF. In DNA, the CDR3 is TGTGCCAGCAGCAGTAGCGTGAGCTACGAGCAGTACTTC.

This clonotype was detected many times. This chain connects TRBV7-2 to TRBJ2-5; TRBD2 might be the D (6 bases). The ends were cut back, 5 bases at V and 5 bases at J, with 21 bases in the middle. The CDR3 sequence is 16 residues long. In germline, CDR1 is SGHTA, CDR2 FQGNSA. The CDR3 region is CASSPRPGEVGETQYF. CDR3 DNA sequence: TGTGCCAGCAGCCCTCGTCCGGGGGAGGTTGGGGAGACCCAGTACTTC.

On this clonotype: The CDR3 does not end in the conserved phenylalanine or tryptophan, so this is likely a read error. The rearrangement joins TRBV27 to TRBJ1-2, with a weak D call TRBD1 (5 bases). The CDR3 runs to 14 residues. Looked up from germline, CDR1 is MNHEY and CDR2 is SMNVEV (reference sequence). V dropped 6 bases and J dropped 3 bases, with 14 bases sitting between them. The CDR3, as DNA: TGTGCCAGCAGGCCGGGGGGAGGGGACTATGGCTACACCTTA. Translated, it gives CASRPGGGDYGYTL.

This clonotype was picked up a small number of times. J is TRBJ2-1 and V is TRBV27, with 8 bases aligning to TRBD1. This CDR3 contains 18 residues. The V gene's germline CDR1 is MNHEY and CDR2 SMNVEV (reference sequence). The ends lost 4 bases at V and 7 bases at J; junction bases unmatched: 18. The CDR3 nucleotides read TGTGCCAGCAGTTCCTCCGGGACAGGCCGCCCCTTTGGGAATGAGCAGTTCTTC. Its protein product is CASSSSGTGRPFGNEQFF.

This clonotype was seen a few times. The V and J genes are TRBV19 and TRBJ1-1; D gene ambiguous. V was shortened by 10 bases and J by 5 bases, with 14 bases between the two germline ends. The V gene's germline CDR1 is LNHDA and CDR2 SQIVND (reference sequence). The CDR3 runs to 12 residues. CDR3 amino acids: CATGPKETEAFF. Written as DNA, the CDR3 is TGTGCCACCGGACCCAAGGAGACTGAAGCTTTCTTT.

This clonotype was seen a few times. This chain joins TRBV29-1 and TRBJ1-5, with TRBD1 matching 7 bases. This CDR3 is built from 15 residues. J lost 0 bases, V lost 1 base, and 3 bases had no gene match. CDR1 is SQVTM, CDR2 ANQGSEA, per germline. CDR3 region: CSVEVTGSSNQPQHF. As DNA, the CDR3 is TGCAGCGTTGAAGTGACAGGGTCTAGCAATCAGCCCCAGCATTTT.

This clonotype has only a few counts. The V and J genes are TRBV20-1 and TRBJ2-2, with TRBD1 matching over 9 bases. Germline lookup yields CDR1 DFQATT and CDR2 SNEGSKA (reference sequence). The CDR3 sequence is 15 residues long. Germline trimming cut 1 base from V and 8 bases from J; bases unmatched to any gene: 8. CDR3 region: CSARAARTGEGELFF. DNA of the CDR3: TGCAGTGCTAGAGCCGCCCGGACAGGGGAAGGGGAGCTGTTTTTT.